The source of this T cell receptor beta chain is a study of neurological immune-mediated disorders. Points from the study as a whole: One related-CDR3 cluster, identified by phylogenetic grouping, held the repertoires of 18 of 34 multiple sclerosis patients and was a possible signature.

Where libraries were unsorted, they were derived from 2 million PBMCs stored at -80 degrees C. This clonotype was picked up many times. The antigen remains unidentified. The cDNA was synthesized by 5'RACE incorporating 10-nucleotide random UMIs. Every sequencing run generated in excess of 180 million TCR-beta sequences. These sequences covered 15-18 subjects. TCRdb independently ran MiXCR on the 5' RACE reads; one entry per CDR3 protein. The sample carries 130,000 or so distinct CDR3 sequences, roughly 3.2% recorded once. J lost 1 base, V lost 5 bases, and 6 bases had no gene match. The CDR3 has 15 residues. CDR1 is SEHNR and CDR2 is FQNEAQ in the germline V gene (reference sequence).

Sequenced material: PBMCs. The V call is TRBV7-9, the J call TRBJ2-7, with TRBD1 matching 9 bases. The TCR comes from a woman under 40 with multiple sclerosis. CDR3: CASSHRDRESYEQYF. CDR3 DNA: TGTGCCAGCAGCCACCGGGACAGGGAGTCCTACGAGCAGTACTTC.